The 18 T cell receptor beta chains below all came from one sample that was sequenced in a study of regulatory T cells in long-lasting Graves disease. Library construction for TCR beta used iRepertoire HTBI primers and Arm-PCR of CDR3 regions. TCRdb re-called the multiplex PCR reads through MiXCR, storing one row per CDR3 protein. The sample shows over 500,000 distinct CDR3 sequences, roughly 16% of them seen only once. Described time point: newly diagnosed GD, antithyroid drugs for less than 3 months. RNA isolated from PBMCs was used to make the TCR library. These data also formed part of another study, on T cells in Graves' hyperthyroidism and ophthalmopathy.

Here the sequenced sample was peripheral blood mononuclear cells (PBMCs), taken at new diagnosis, from a patient treated with antithyroid drugs. These receptors all stem from a woman aged 25-40 years with Graves disease.

This clonotype turned up a few times. The rearrangement uses TRBV28 and TRBJ1-6; D might be TRBD1 (5 bases). The germline V gene has CDR1 MDHEN and CDR2 SYDVKM. The CDR3 loop spans 14 amino acids. Deletions cut 7 bases from V and 6 bases from J, with 13 bases between. CDR3 nucleotides: TGTGCCAGCACTATGCCGGGACGTAATTCACCCCTCCACTTT. Encoded protein: CASTMPGRNSPLHF.

J is TRBJ2-2 and V is TRBV9; perhaps D is TRBD1 or TRBD2 (5 bases each). The CDR3 runs to 15 residues. CDR1 is SGDLS and CDR2 is YYNGEE in the germline V gene. Between the trimmed V and J ends, which lost 0 bases and 3 bases, there was a span of 9 bases. For the CDR3, the DNA is TGTGCCAGCAGCGTAGGGGGGAAGTACACCGGGGAGCTGTTTTTT. It is translated as CASSVGGKYTGELFF.

This clonotype occurred many times. CDR3 protein: CASSWTSVTEAFF. CDR3 coding DNA: TGTGCCAGCAGTTGGACTTCCGTCACTGAAGCTTTCTTT. The chain employs TRBV6-5 and TRBJ1-1; D unclear. Germline assignment: CDR1 MNHEY and CDR2 SVGAGI. The CDR3 has 13 residues. Trimming stripped 4 bases from V and 4 bases from J, with 10 bases between.

This rearrangement joins TRBV5-6 to TRBJ1-2; 7 nucleotides align to TRBD1. CDR1 SGHDT and CDR2 YYEEEE come from the germline V gene. Trimming took 1 base from V and 3 from J; bases not matched to a gene: 9. The CDR3 totals 16 residues. The CDR3 loop is CASSLFRRQGDYGYTF. CDR3 DNA sequence: TGTGCCAGCAGCTTGTTTAGGAGGCAGGGGGACTATGGCTACACCTTC.

This clonotype was observed at least ten times. The chain couples TRBV28 to TRBJ2-1; D not resolved. Trimming left V 3 bases short and J 7 bases short, with 7 bases between. CDR3 length: 12 amino acids. The germline V gene encodes CDR1 MDHEN and CDR2 SYDVKM. Here the CDR3 reads CASSFSWNEQFF. As DNA, the CDR3 is TGTGCCAGCAGTTTTAGTTGGAATGAGCAGTTCTTC.

As regards this clonotype: One end of the junction fails to match germline, which may point to a read error. The chain combines TRBV6-1 with TRBJ1-3, with D possibly matching TRBD1 (5 bases). CDR1 MNHNS and CDR2 SASEGT come from the germline V gene. This CDR3 is 14 amino acids long. CDR3 in DNA: TGTGCCAGCAGTGAATTTGGGGCAGGAAACGCCATATATTTT. This encodes CASSEFGAGNAIYF.

This clonotype was picked up many times. The V and J genes are TRBV12-3 or TRBV12-4 and TRBJ2-1; D is undetermined. The CDR3 covers 15 residues. The germline V and J ends were trimmed by 4 bases and 4 bases, with 14 bases remaining between them. CDR3 in amino acids: CASSSSRLSYNEQFF. CDR3 sequence (DNA): TGTGCCAGCAGTTCGAGCAGGCTCTCTTACAATGAGCAGTTCTTC.

This clonotype was counted many times. This rearrangement joins TRBV6-1 to TRBJ2-2; tentatively, D is TRBD2 (5 bases). With 3 bases removed from V and 6 bases from J, the gap between germline ends came to 11 bases. CDR1 is MNHNS and CDR2 is SASEGT in the germline V gene. This CDR3 comprises 14 residues. CDR3 bases: TGTGCCAGCAGTGATAACTACGGGGCCGGGGAGCTGTTTTTT. This translates into CASSDNYGAGELFF.

This clonotype has a handful of counts. This chain joins TRBV6-1 and TRBJ1-5; D unresolved. The ends were cut back, 3 bases at V and 7 bases at J, with 10 bases in the middle. This CDR3 is 13 amino acids long. Germline loops: CDR1 MNHNS, CDR2 SASEGT. The CDR3 reads CASSDGRTQPQHF. CDR3 DNA: TGTGCCAGCAGTGACGGTCGGACCCAGCCCCAGCATTTT.

The chain employs TRBV7-9 and TRBJ2-7; the D is unclear. CDR1 and CDR2 from the germline V gene are SEHNR and FQNEAQ (reference sequence). The CDR3 has 12 amino acids. The V gene lost 2 bases and the J gene lost 7 bases, with 9 bases spanning the gap. CDR3 DNA: TGTGCCAGCAGCTTATTTGCTGGGGAGCAGTACTTC. Translating gives CASSLFAGEQYF.

In its sample, this clonotype was seen a few times. This chain's CDR3 is CASSSDSRNEQFF. DNA of the CDR3: TGTGCCAGCAGCTCAGACAGCCGCAATGAGCAGTTCTTC. The rearrangement uses TRBV9 and TRBJ2-1, with a possible D match to TRBD1 (5 bases). V dropped 4 bases and J dropped 6 bases, with 11 bases sitting between them. Germline loops: CDR1 SGDLS, CDR2 YYNGEE. The length of the CDR3 is 13 residues.

This clonotype has ten or more counts. V gene TRBV20-1 combines with J gene TRBJ1-1; D possibly corresponds to TRBD1 (6 bases). This CDR3 comprises 14 residues. V dropped 1 base and J dropped 3 bases, with 12 bases sitting between them. Per germline, CDR1 DFQATT and CDR2 SNEGSKA (reference sequence). CDR3 DNA: TGCAGTGCTAGAGTTACAGGGAGTGACACTGAAGCTTTCTTT. Translated: CSARVTGSDTEAFF.

The genes are TRBV29-1 and TRBJ1-2; D is perhaps TRBD1 (6 bases). The CDR3 sequence is 14 residues long. Germline V gene data show CDR1 as SQVTM and CDR2 as ANQGSEA. Between the trimmed V and J ends, which lost 2 bases and 8 bases, there was a span of 18 bases. The CDR3 spells CSVESRARRGGYTF. For the CDR3, the DNA is TGCAGCGTTGAATCTCGGGCCCGCAGGGGCGGCTACACCTTC.

Concerning this clonotype: A much larger clonotype is one base distant, so this may be a read error. This chain connects TRBV5-1 to TRBJ2-7; a weak D match, TRBD2 (5 bases). V lost 2 bases to trimming and J lost 6 bases, with 15 bases between them. The germline V gene has CDR1 SGHRS and CDR2 YFSETQ. The CDR3 runs 14 residues. The CDR3 DNA reads TGCGCCAGCAGCTTTTCTAGCAGTTCATGCGAGCAGTACTTC. The encoded protein is CASSFSSSSCEQYF. The full variable domain, in which reference TRBV5-1 and TRBJ2-7 provide the parts outside the CDR3, is KAGVTQTPRYLIKTRGQQVTLSCSPISGHRSVSWYQQTPGQGLQFLFEYFSETQRNKGNFPGRFSGRQFSNSRSEMNVSTLELGDSALYLCASSFSSSSCEQYFGPGTRLTVT.

This chain's CDR3 is CASSTSRRQINGYTF. In nucleotides, the CDR3 is TGTGCCAGCAGCACATCCCGAAGGCAGATCAATGGCTACACCTTC. The chain recombines TRBV7-2 with TRBJ1-2; D unresolved. Trimming removed 5 bases from V and 6 bases from J, with 19 bases in between. The CDR3 runs to 15 residues. Per germline, CDR1 SGHTA and CDR2 FQGNSA.

The rearrangement joins TRBV6-2 or TRBV6-3 to TRBJ1-5, with D perhaps TRBD1 (5 bases). The CDR3 extends over 17 amino acids. Germline loops: CDR1 MNHEY, CDR2 SVGEGT. Deletions cut 6 bases from V and 0 bases from J, with 18 bases between. The CDR3 here is CASSFLWGGDSNQPQHF. Written as DNA, the CDR3 is TGTGCCAGCAGCTTCCTTTGGGGGGGTGATAGCAATCAGCCCCAGCATTTT.

This clonotype was counted a few times. This rearrangement joins TRBV19 to TRBJ2-3, with no clear D. CDR1 and CDR2 (germline): LNHDA, SQIVND (reference sequence). The CDR3 runs to 14 residues. Trimming removed 8 bases at V and 1 base at J, with 13 bases between. The CDR3 spells CASALHTGTDTQYF. The CDR3 coding sequence is TGTGCCAGTGCGCTGCACACTGGCACAGATACGCAGTATTTT.

This clonotype occurred many times. The chain combines TRBV6-2 or TRBV6-3 with TRBJ2-7; D unclear. Germline V gives CDR1 MNHEY, CDR2 SVGEGT. V shed 4 bases and J shed 7 bases, with 14 bases lying between them. The length of the CDR3 is 13 residues. In DNA form, the CDR3 reads TGTGCCAGCAGTTCACCCTTCTCCATGGAGCAGTACTTC. This encodes CASSSPFSMEQYF.